The entry below describes one T cell receptor (beta chain). Its antigen is as yet unknown. This specimen belongs to a study of T cell repertoires in cytomegalovirus infection. Regarding the study as a whole: HLA-C-restricted CMV-specific TCR beta clonotypes were dominant in the ex vivo response.

The CDR3 is made up of 16 amino acids. Trimming stripped 3 bases from V and 1 base from J, with 12 bases between. The germline V gene has CDR1 SGHTA and CDR2 FQGNSA. TCRdb fed the reads into MiXCR, producing one record per CDR3 protein. The data contain about 60,000 distinct CDR3 sequences, roughly 32% of them singletons. Sequenced sample: PBMCs, sequenced either directly or after in vitro stimulation (not recorded which). This chain connects TRBV7-2 to TRBJ2-2, with a possible D match to TRBD2 (6 bases). The clonotype was recovered from a human donor in good health (CMV status not recorded). Some clones in this sample may be carry-over from other donors' samples. Written as DNA, the CDR3 is TGTGCCAGCAGCTTCCACCCCGGGAGGAACACCGGGGAGCTGTTTTTT. This encodes CASSFHPGRNTGELFF. Full variable domain (remainder filled in from reference TRBV7-2 and TRBJ2-2): GAGVSQSPSNKVTEKGKDVELRCDPISGHTALYWYRQSLGQGLEFLIYFQGNSAPDKSGLPSDRFSAERTGGSVSTLTIQRTQQEDSAVYLCASSFHPGRNTGELFFGEGSRLTVL.